The text below deals with one T cell receptor (beta chain). The antigen remains unidentified. CDR3 size: 12 residues. V lost 5 bases to trimming and J lost 4 bases, with 7 bases between them. The data were taken from a study of blood T cells in healthy people across ages. Healthy Caucasian individuals from Russia aged about 6 to 90 were enrolled as donors. Broader study findings: Unsorted PBMC input precluded a conclusive naive versus antigen-experienced comparison. Expanded clonotype changes were possibly confounded by unknown donor CMV status.

PCR was performed a second time for roughly 7 to 12 cycles using a sample-barcoded 5' primer and a J-beta primer mix. Every cDNA molecule carried a tag from a template-switch adaptor bearing 12 random nucleotides. TCRdb re-derived calls from the 5' RACE reads in MiXCR, one entry per CDR3 protein. The profile shows roughly 790,000 distinct CDR3 sequences, 40% to 45% of them singletons. The source of this sequence is an older woman in good health. The chain combines TRBV12-3 or TRBV12-4 with TRBJ2-3; D gene unclear. Sample: blood. The chain's CDR3 is CASSTESDTQYF. CDR3 DNA sequence: TGTGCCAGCAGTACGGAGTCAGATACGCAGTATTTT.